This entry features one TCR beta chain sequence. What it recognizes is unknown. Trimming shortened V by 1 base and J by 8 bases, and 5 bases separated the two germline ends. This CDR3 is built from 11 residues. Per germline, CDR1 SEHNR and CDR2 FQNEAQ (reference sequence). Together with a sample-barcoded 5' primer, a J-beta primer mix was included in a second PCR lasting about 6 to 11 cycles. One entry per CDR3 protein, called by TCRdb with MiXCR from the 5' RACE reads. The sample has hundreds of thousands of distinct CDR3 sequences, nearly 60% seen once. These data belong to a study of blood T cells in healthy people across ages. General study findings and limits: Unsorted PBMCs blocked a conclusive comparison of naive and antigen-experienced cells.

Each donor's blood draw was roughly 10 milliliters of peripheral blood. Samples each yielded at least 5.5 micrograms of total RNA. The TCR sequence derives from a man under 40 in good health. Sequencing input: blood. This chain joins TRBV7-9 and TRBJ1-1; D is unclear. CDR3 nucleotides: TGTGCCAGCAGCTTAGTGGGGGAAGCTTTCTTT. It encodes CASSLVGEAFF.